One and the same sample provided the 21 T cell receptor beta chains below, sequenced in a study of T cell repertoires in cytomegalovirus infection. In TCRdb, the reads were re-called with MiXCR into one record per CDR3 protein. The sample lists about 260,000 distinct CDR3 sequences, approximately 9.1% seen once, with approximately 15% in the top ten. The sequencing sample was made of PBMCs. The receptors originated from a human donor in good health (CMV status not recorded). Some clones in this sample may be carry-over from other donors' samples.

This clonotype has at least ten counts. The V call is TRBV11-2, the J call TRBJ2-5; the D is unclear. The CDR3 is 12 amino acids. Germline-derived CDR1 and CDR2 are SGHAT and FQNNGV. V was shortened by 8 bases and J by 5 bases, with 12 bases between the two germline ends. The CDR3 here is CASGFSWETQYF. Here the CDR3 DNA reads TGTGCCAGCGGGTTTTCCTGGGAGACCCAGTACTTC.

Ten or more counts support this clonotype. This chain links TRBV7-2 with TRBJ2-5; 9 nucleotides line up with TRBD1. CDR1 and CDR2 from the germline V gene are SGHTA and FQGNSA. Trimming took 5 bases from V and 1 from J; bases not matched to a gene: 5. The CDR3 is 15 amino acids. The DNA of the CDR3 is TGTGCCAGCAGCCCCCGGGACAGGGTCCAAGAGACCCAGTACTTC. This gives the protein CASSPRDRVQETQYF.

This clonotype was counted many times. The chain recombines TRBV5-5 with TRBJ1-5; a weak D match, TRBD1 (5 bases). The germline V and J ends were trimmed by 4 bases and 2 bases, with 10 bases remaining between them. The germline gives CDR1 SGHKS, CDR2 YYEKEE (reference sequence). The CDR3 extends over 14 amino acids. Written as DNA, the CDR3 is TGTGCCAGCAGCATACAGGAGGGCAATCAGCCCCAGCATTTT. It translates to CASSIQEGNQPQHF.

The V call is TRBV20-1, the J call TRBJ2-5, with TRBD2 as a possible D gene (7 bases). Germline CDR1 reads DFQATT; CDR2 reads SNEGSKA (reference sequence). With 8 bases removed from V and 5 bases from J, the gap between germline ends came to 24 bases. CDR3 size: 15 residues. The CDR3 loop reads CSSTSGAGDGETQYF. The CDR3 nucleotides are TGCAGTTCCACATCGGGGGCGGGAGACGGGGAGACCCAGTACTTC.

V and J are TRBV7-9 and TRBJ2-3; 9 positions agree with TRBD2. J gave up 6 bases and V 5 bases, and 6 bases lay outside the gene matches. Germline CDR1 reads SEHNR; CDR2 reads FQNEAQ (reference sequence). This CDR3 is built from 14 residues. CDR3 sequence: CASSPGLAWDTQYF. DNA for the CDR3: TGTGCCAGCAGCCCTGGACTAGCGTGGGATACGCAGTATTTT.

In this sample, this clonotype turned up many times. The V and J genes are TRBV6-2 or TRBV6-3 and TRBJ1-5; TRBD1 matches at 10 bases. The CDR3 spans 13 residues. CDR1 is MNHEY and CDR2 is SVGEGT in the germline V gene. Germline trimming cut 7 bases from V and 6 bases from J; bases unmatched to any gene: 3. The CDR3 DNA reads TGTGCCAGCACGGACAGGGGGAGTCAGCCCCAGCATTTT. The encoded protein is CASTDRGSQPQHF.

In its sample, this clonotype was seen a few times. The chain carries TRBV6-2 or TRBV6-3 and TRBJ1-1; D uncertain. Germline CDR1 is MNHEY and CDR2 is SVGEGT. V was shortened by 5 bases and J by 5 bases, with 6 bases between the two germline ends. This CDR3 contains 11 residues. This CDR3 is CASSRTTEAFF. As DNA, the CDR3 is TGTGCCAGCAGTCGGACTACTGAAGCTTTCTTT.

This clonotype was found many times. The genes are TRBV6-6 and TRBJ1-6, with TRBD1 as a possible D gene (6 bases). V dropped 2 bases and J dropped 10 bases, with 21 bases sitting between them. CDR1 and CDR2 (germline): MNHNY, SVGAGI (reference sequence). The CDR3 is 17 amino acids. The chain's CDR3 is CASSYRLAGEIGSPLHF. The DNA of the CDR3 is TGTGCCAGCAGTTACCGTCTGGCAGGGGAGATAGGATCACCCCTCCACTTT.

This rearrangement joins TRBV28 to TRBJ1-2; no firm D call. The length of the CDR3 is 11 residues. Trimming pared 4 bases from V and 7 bases from J, leaving 7 bases between. The germline CDR1 and CDR2 sequences are MDHEN and SYDVKM. The DNA for the CDR3 is TGTGCCAGCAGTTCGAAGGTTGGCTACACCTTC. It codes for CASSSKVGYTF.

The table lists this clonotype with many counts. The V and J genes are TRBV12-3 or TRBV12-4 and TRBJ1-1; D is ambiguous. This CDR3 spans 18 amino acids. V lost 5 bases and J 4 bases, leaving 26 bases between the germline ends. CDR3 region: CASSRVKTYNEGGTEAFF. Written as DNA, the CDR3 is TGTGCCAGCAGTAGGGTAAAGACATATAATGAAGGAGGCACTGAAGCTTTCTTT.

The table lists this clonotype with a few counts. This chain joins TRBV27 and TRBJ2-7, with D perhaps given as TRBD1 or TRBD2 (6 bases each). CDR1 MNHEY and CDR2 SMNVEV come from the germline V gene (reference sequence). Trimming removed 5 bases from V and 0 bases from J, with 14 bases in between. The CDR3 runs to 15 residues. CDR3 region: CASSPQGGTSYEQYF. As DNA, the CDR3 is TGTGCCAGCAGTCCTCAAGGGGGGACCTCCTACGAGCAGTACTTC.

The V call is TRBV7-2, the J call TRBJ2-4, with TRBD2 identical over 8 bases. Per germline, CDR1 SGHTA and CDR2 FQGNSA. The CDR3 contains 16 residues. Germline trimming cut 2 bases from V and 0 bases from J; bases unmatched to any gene: 3. This CDR3 reads CASSLTSGAAKNIQYF. As DNA, the CDR3 is TGTGCCAGCAGCTTAACTAGCGGAGCAGCCAAAAACATTCAGTACTTC.

The sample holds many counts of this clonotype. The J gene is TRBJ1-5, the V gene TRBV7-2; a weak D match, TRBD1 (6 bases). CDR3 size: 16 residues. Germline V gene data show CDR1 as SGHTA and CDR2 as FQGNSA. Trimming removed 1 base from V and 9 bases from J, with 19 bases in between. In DNA form, the CDR3 reads TGTGCCAGCAGCTTAGATACAGGGAACTCTTTCTGGCCCCAGCATTTT. Protein product: CASSLDTGNSFWPQHF.

At least ten counts were recorded for this clonotype. The V gene is TRBV7-2, the J gene TRBJ1-2, with TRBD1 matching 7 bases. J was trimmed by 4 bases and V by 0 bases; bases with no gene match: 8. Germline V gene data show CDR1 as SGHTA and CDR2 as FQGNSA. The CDR3 has 16 amino acids. DNA of the CDR3: TGTGCCAGCAGCTTAGCGAGAGTTGGGACAGTCTATGGCTACACCTTC. It is translated as CASSLARVGTVYGYTF.

The chain links TRBV19 to TRBJ2-3; D not certain. The CDR3 covers 13 residues. V dropped 5 bases and J dropped 6 bases, with 12 bases sitting between them. Germline V CDR1 and CDR2: LNHDA, SQIVND (reference sequence). CDR3 protein: CASSPLGLDTQYF. In DNA, the CDR3 is TGTGCCAGTAGTCCCCTTGGGCTGGATACGCAGTATTTT. The full variable domain, with the rest looked up from reference TRBV19 and TRBJ2-3, is DGGITQSPKYLFRKEGQNVTLSCEQNLNHDAMYWYRQDPGQGLRLIYYSQIVNDFQKGDIAEGYSVSREKKESFPLTVTSAQKNPTAFYLCASSPLGLDTQYFGPGTRLTVL.

This clonotype was recorded many times. This chain uses TRBV6-2 or TRBV6-3 with TRBJ2-1, with 11 positions matching TRBD2. This CDR3 has 17 amino acids. CDR1 is MNHEY and CDR2 is SVGEGT in the germline V gene. V dropped 1 base and J dropped 5; count of bases not matched to a gene: 7. CDR3 DNA sequence: TGTGCCAGCAGTTACTACCCGGGACTAGCGGCGAACAATGAGCAGTTCTTC. It is translated as CASSYYPGLAANNEQFF.

The chain couples TRBV28 to TRBJ1-1; D unresolved. The germline CDR1 and CDR2 sequences are MDHEN and SYDVKM. This CDR3 is 14 amino acids long. The germline V and J ends were trimmed by 5 bases and 8 bases, with 18 bases remaining between them. The CDR3 nucleotides read TGTGCCAGCAGTATCGTGGGCCAAGCCCCCGAAGCTTTCTTT. Encoded protein: CASSIVGQAPEAFF.

CDR3 sequence (DNA): TGTGCCGTAAGCTCCTACAATGAGCAGTTCTTC. This sequence encodes CAVSSYNEQFF. This chain connects TRBV7-9 to TRBJ2-1; D remains unclear. CDR1 and CDR2 (germline): SEHNR, FQNEAQ (reference sequence). CDR3 length: 11 amino acids. The V and J ends lost 11 bases and 0 bases respectively, with 5 bases between them.

This clonotype was picked up many times. This chain links TRBV7-2 with TRBJ2-5, with 7 bases that match TRBD1. The CDR3 has 15 amino acids. Germline CDR1 SGHTA, CDR2 FQGNSA. J was trimmed by 4 bases and V by 4 bases; bases with no gene match: 9. The CDR3 loop reads CASSSRTGWRETQYF. The CDR3 coding sequence is TGTGCCAGCAGCTCAAGGACAGGTTGGAGAGAGACCCAGTACTTC.

V and J are TRBV12-3 or TRBV12-4 and TRBJ1-3; TRBD1 is a possible D gene (5 bases). This CDR3 contains 15 residues. V shed 5 bases and J shed 4 bases, with 15 bases lying between them. The CDR3 spells CASSMGTSPGNTIYF. CDR3 DNA: TGTGCCAGCAGTATGGGGACTTCTCCCGGAAACACCATATATTTT.

The rearrangement links TRBV12-3 or TRBV12-4 to TRBJ1-5; weak D call: TRBD1 (6 bases). The V end was cut by 2 bases, the J end by 6 bases, with 11 bases between. The CDR3 has 14 amino acids. Written as DNA, the CDR3 is TGTGCCAGCAGTTTACGGGACATTCGTCAGCCCCAGCATTTT. This encodes CASSLRDIRQPQHF.